What follows are 2 T cell receptor beta chains derived from one specimen sequenced in a study of blood T cell repertoires in COVID-19 (dated by TCRdb to between 2020 and 2021). Library method: the immunoSEQ multiplex PCR assay. TCRdb retrieved this table from immuneACCESS and kept in-frame rearrangements only. Not all clones are present; in checked studies, unresolved V genes account for under half, and no reason is known for the remainder. The sample contains about 150,000 clones, roughly 87% of them found a single time. The biggest ten clones account for about 7% of the sample. Sequencing was carried out using PBMCs or T cells enriched from blood (not recorded which). These receptors originate from a woman between 50 and 59 years old who had recovered from COVID-19.

The chain links TRBV12-3 or TRBV12-4 to TRBJ2-7; TRBD1 is a possible D gene (6 bases). Trimming pared 4 bases from V and 7 bases from J, leaving 8 bases between. The length of the CDR3 is 11 residues. For the CDR3, the DNA is TGTGCCAGCAGTTCTAGGGGGGAGCAGTACTTC. Protein product: CASSSRGEQYF.

The CDR3 DNA sequence: TGTGCCAGCAGCCCCCGGGGGGCGCAACGGGGCTCCTACGAGCAGTACTTC. This translates into CASSPRGAQRGSYEQYF. The chain couples TRBV9 to TRBJ2-7; weak D call: TRBD2 (7 bases). CDR1 and CDR2 from the germline V gene are SGDLS and YYNGEE. The CDR3 runs to 17 residues. V lost 4 bases, J lost 0 bases, and 20 bases lay in between.